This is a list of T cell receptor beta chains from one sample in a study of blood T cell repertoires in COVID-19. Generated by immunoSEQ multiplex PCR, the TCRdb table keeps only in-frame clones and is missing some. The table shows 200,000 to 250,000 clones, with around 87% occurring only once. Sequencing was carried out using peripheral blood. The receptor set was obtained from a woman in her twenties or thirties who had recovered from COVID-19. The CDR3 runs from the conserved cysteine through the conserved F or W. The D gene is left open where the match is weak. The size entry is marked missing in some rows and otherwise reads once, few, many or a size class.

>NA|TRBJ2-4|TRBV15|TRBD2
CATSSIAGAQAKNIQYF
TGTGCCACCAGCAGCATAGCGGGGGCGCAGGCCAAAAACATTCAGTACTTC
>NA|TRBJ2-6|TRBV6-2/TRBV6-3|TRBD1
CASSYGRDRGNSGANVLTF
TGTGCCAGCAGTTACGGCCGGGACAGGGGAAACTCTGGGGCCAACGTCCTGACTTTC
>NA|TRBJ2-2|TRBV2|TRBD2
CASSEFAGGPTGELFF
TGTGCCAGCAGTGAGTTTGCGGGGGGGCCGACCGGGGAGCTGTTTTTT
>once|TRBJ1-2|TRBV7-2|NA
CASSSETTIYYGYTF
TGTGCCAGCAGCTCCGAAACGACAATTTACTATGGCTACACCTTC
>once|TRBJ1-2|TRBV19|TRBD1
CASSTSSGTGNGYTF
TGTGCCAGTAGTACCTCCTCCGGGACAGGGAACGGCTACACCTTC
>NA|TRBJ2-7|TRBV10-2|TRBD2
CASQAGGLSYEQYF
TGCGCCAGCCAGGCGGGGGGCCTCTCTTACGAGCAGTACTTC
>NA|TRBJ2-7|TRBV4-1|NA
CASSQDWGFGGAGEQYF
TGCGCCAGCAGCCAAGATTGGGGCTTTGGGGGGGCAGGAGAGCAGTACTTC
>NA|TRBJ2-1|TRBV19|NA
CASSVDGSSYNEQFF
TGTGCCAGTAGTGTAGACGGTAGCTCCTACAATGAGCAGTTCTTC
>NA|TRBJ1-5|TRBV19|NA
CASSSQVGSNQPQHF
TGTGCCAGTAGTTCGCAGGTCGGCAGCAATCAGCCCCAGCATTTT
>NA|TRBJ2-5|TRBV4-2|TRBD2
CASSRTSVSQETQYF
TGTGCCAGCAGCCGGACTAGCGTTTCCCAAGAGACCCAGTACTTC